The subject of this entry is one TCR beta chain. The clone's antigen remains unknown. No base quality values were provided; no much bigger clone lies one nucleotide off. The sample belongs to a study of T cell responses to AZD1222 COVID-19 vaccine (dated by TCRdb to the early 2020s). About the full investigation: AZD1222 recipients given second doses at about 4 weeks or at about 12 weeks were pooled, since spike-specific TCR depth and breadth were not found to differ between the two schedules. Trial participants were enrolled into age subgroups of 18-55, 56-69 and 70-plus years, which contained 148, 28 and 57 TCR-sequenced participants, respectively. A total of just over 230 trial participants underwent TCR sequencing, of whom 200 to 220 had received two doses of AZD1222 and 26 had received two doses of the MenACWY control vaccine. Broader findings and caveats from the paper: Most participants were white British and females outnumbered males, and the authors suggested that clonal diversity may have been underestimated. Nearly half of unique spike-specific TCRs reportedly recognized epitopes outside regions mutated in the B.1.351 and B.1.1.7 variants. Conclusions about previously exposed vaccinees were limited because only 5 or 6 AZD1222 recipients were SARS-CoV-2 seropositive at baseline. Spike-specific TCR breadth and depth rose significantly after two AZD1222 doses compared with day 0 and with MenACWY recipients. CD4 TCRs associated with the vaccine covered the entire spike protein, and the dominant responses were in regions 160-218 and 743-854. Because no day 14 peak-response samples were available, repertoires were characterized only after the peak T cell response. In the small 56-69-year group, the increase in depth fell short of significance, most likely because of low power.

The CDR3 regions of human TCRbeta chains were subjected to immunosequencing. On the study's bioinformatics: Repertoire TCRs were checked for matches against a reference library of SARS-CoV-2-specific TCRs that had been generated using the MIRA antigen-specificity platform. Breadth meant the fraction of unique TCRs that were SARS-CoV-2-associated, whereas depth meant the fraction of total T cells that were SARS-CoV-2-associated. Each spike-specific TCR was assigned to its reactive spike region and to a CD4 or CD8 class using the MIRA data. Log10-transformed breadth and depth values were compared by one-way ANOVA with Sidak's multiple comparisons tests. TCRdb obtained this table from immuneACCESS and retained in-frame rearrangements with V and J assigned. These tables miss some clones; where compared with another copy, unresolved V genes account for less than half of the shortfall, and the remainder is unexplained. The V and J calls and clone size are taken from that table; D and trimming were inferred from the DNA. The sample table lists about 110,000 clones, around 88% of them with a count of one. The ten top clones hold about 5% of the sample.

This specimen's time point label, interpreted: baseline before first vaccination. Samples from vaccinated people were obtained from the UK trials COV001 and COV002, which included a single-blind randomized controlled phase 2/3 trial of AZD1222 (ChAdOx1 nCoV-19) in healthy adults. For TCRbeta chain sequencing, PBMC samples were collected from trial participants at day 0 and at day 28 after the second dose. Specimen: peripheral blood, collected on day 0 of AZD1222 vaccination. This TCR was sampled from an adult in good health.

The sequenced DNA: TGTGCCAGCAGCCCCGCAACAGGGGCTGAAAAACTGTTTTTT. This codes for CASSPATGAEKLFF. The chain uses TRBV3-1 (or the pseudogene TRBV3-2) and TRBJ1-4, with TRBD1 matching 7 junction bases. From the cysteine up to the phenylalanine, the CDR3 has a length of 14 residues. Only the CDR3 region is kept as DNA, spanning 42 bases read in frame from base 1. The germline V gene (reference sequence) provides CDR1 LGHDT and CDR2 YNNKEL. V and J are trimmed by 4 bases and 7 bases, and the gene matches miss 6 bases of the junction.